Each of the 30 T cell receptor beta chains below was sequenced from the same sample in a study of identical twins (dated by TCRdb to the mid-2010s). The method behind the library was 5' RACE. Sequencing was performed on an Illumina HiSeq 2000. TCRdb applied fastp at Q25 and MiXCR to the public reads, then kept only in-frame beta chains. Rows with a matching CDR3 protein are joined into one entry that keeps the most common DNA and genes. Across this sample there are approximately 690,000 distinct CDR3 sequences, with roughly 6.2% seen only once. The ten largest account for under 2% of the sample. The specimen was naive T cells sorted from blood. Taken with the paper, the label for cell subset or site translates to: cells isolated with a human naive T-cell isolation kit. The receptor source for this set is a man aged 18 to 30 in good health.

This clonotype was seen a handful of times. A much bigger clone sits one base away, suggesting this may be a read error. The conserved closing phenylalanine or tryptophan is absent in this CDR3, likely reflecting a read error. This sequence joins TRBV9 and TRBJ2-1; TRBD2 matches at 7 bases. Trimming removed 3 bases from V and 7 bases from J; junction bases left unmatched: 7. The CDR3 has 14 amino acids. CDR1 is SGDLS, CDR2 YYNGEE, per germline. CDR3 protein: CASSGRTSLNEQFY. CDR3 DNA sequence: TGTGCCAGCAGCGGAAGGACTAGTTTGAATGAGCAGTTCTAC.

This clonotype was counted many times. V gene TRBV4-2 combines with J gene TRBJ2-7; TRBD2 matches at 10 bases. Losses at the gene ends were 0 bases for V and 0 bases for J; bases not matched to a gene: 8. The CDR3 covers 18 residues. Germline assignment: CDR1 LGHNA and CDR2 YNFKEQ. The CDR3 is CASSQDLTSGVSSYEQYF. The CDR3 coding sequence is TGTGCCAGCAGCCAAGATCTCACTAGCGGGGTTAGCTCCTACGAGCAGTACTTC.

V gene TRBV2 combines with J gene TRBJ2-1; D might be TRBD2 (5 bases). The CDR3 runs to 15 residues. With 1 base removed from V and 7 bases from J, the gap between germline ends came to 14 bases. Germline CDR1 is SNHLY and CDR2 is FYNNEI. This CDR3 is CASSEVGSRRNEQFF. The CDR3 coding sequence is TGTGCCAGCAGTGAAGTAGGGAGTAGGAGGAATGAGCAGTTCTTC. Variable domain in full (rest from reference TRBV2 and TRBJ2-1): EPEVTQTPSHQVTQMGQEVILRCVPISNHLYFYWYRQILGQKVEFLVSFYNNEISEKSEIFDDQFSVERPDGSNFTLKIRSTKLEDSAMYFCASSEVGSRRNEQFFGPGTRLTVL.

This clonotype was counted ten times or more. The chain uses TRBV29-1 and TRBJ2-3; either TRBD1 or TRBD2 may fit D (5 bases each). From germline, CDR1 is SQVTM and CDR2 ANQGSEA. The CDR3 consists of 14 residues. Trimming left V 7 bases short and J 2 bases short, with 16 bases between. In nucleotides, the CDR3 is TGCAGCGAGAGACCGGGACCCCTCACAGATACGCAGTATTTT. Translation gives CSERPGPLTDTQYF.

This clonotype appeared many times. V usage is TRBV6-1 and J usage is TRBJ2-7, with 9 nucleotides matching TRBD1. Germline CDR1 is MNHNS and CDR2 is SASEGT. The CDR3 sequence is 17 residues long. V lost 1 base and J lost 5; bases outside the gene matches: 12. CDR3 protein: CASSEGRYGTGYDEQYF. CDR3 coding DNA: TGTGCCAGCAGTGAAGGCAGGTATGGGACAGGGTACGACGAGCAGTACTTC.

This chain uses TRBV19 with TRBJ1-2; D unresolved. Germline assignment: CDR1 LNHDA and CDR2 SQIVND (reference sequence). V was clipped by 3 bases and J by 4 bases, with 9 bases between them. CDR3 length equals 13 residues. CDR3 region: CASSMGQFYGYTF. CDR3 in DNA: TGTGCCAGTAGTATGGGCCAGTTCTATGGCTACACCTTC.

The chain employs TRBV5-1 and TRBJ2-7, with 11 bases identical to TRBD2. This CDR3 region has 16 residues. Per germline, CDR1 SGHRS and CDR2 YFSETQ. Trimming removed 5 bases from V and 2 bases from J; junction bases left unmatched: 9. The CDR3 sequence: CASRLGAGLAAYEQYF. The CDR3 bases are TGCGCCAGCAGACTCGGGGCGGGACTAGCGGCCTACGAGCAGTACTTC. The complete variable domain, with remaining parts taken from reference TRBV5-1 and TRBJ2-7, reads KAGVTQTPRYLIKTRGQQVTLSCSPISGHRSVSWYQQTPGQGLQFLFEYFSETQRNKGNFPGRFSGRQFSNSRSEMNVSTLELGDSALYLCASRLGAGLAAYEQYFGPGTRLTVT.

The J gene is TRBJ2-1, the V gene TRBV12-3 or TRBV12-4; TRBD2 might be the D (6 bases). The CDR3 has 13 amino acids. Between the trimmed V and J ends, which lost 8 bases and 4 bases, there was a span of 12 bases. CDR3 DNA: TGTGCCAGCCAAGACGGGAGTTACAATGAGCAGTTCTTC. Translation gives CASQDGSYNEQFF.

This clonotype occurred many times. The rearrangement uses TRBV24-1 and TRBJ2-3, with 14 bases identical to TRBD2. J gave up 4 bases and V 0 bases, and 11 bases lay outside the gene matches. CDR1 and CDR2 from the germline V gene are KGHDR and SFDVKD. This CDR3 is 20 amino acids long. CDR3 DNA: TGTGCCACCAGTGATTTGAGCGGGGTCCCGGGACTAGCGGGAGCAGATACGCAGTATTTT. Its translation: CATSDLSGVPGLAGADTQYF.

This clonotype was seen many times. V usage is TRBV7-2 and J usage is TRBJ2-7; D may correspond to TRBD1 or TRBD2 (5 bases each). V was clipped by 5 bases and J by 1 base, with 15 bases between them. Germline V gives CDR1 SGHTA, CDR2 FQGNSA. CDR3 size: 15 residues. The CDR3 spells CASSLSGTDSYEQYF. The CDR3 nucleotides read TGTGCCAGCAGCCTGAGTGGGACGGATTCCTACGAGCAGTACTTC.

This clonotype has more than one count but fewer than ten. The chain uses TRBV5-1 and TRBJ1-4, with a possible D match to TRBD1 (6 bases). CDR3 length equals 15 residues. Looked up from germline, CDR1 is SGHRS and CDR2 is YFSETQ. The V end lost 4 bases, the J end lost 8 bases, and 18 bases lay between the germline ends. The CDR3: CASSHLQGGNEKLFF. The CDR3 DNA is TGCGCCAGCAGCCACTTACAGGGAGGTAACGAAAAACTGTTTTTT. The entire variable domain, with the rest obtained from reference TRBV5-1 and TRBJ1-4, is as follows: KAGVTQTPRYLIKTRGQQVTLSCSPISGHRSVSWYQQTPGQGLQFLFEYFSETQRNKGNFPGRFSGRQFSNSRSEMNVSTLELGDSALYLCASSHLQGGNEKLFFGSGTQLSVL.

This chain links TRBV11-2 with TRBJ2-7; 11 bases line up with TRBD2. This CDR3 region has 16 residues. Germline CDR1 SGHAT, CDR2 FQNNGV. Losses at the gene ends were 5 bases for V and 2 bases for J; bases not matched to a gene: 8. CDR3 bases: TGTGCCAGCAGCCGAATTAGCGGGAGGGCCGCCTACGAGCAGTACTTC. Amino acids: CASSRISGRAAYEQYF. Full variable domain (outside the CDR3, taken from reference TRBV11-2 and TRBJ2-7): EAGVAQSPRYKIIEKRQSVAFWCNPISGHATLYWYQQILGQGPKLLIQFQNNGVVDDSQLPKDRFSAERLKGVDSTLKIQPAKLEDSAVYLCASSRISGRAAYEQYFGPGTRLTVT.

This clonotype was seen more than once but under ten times. This chain connects TRBV12-3 or TRBV12-4 to TRBJ2-7; maybe TRBD2 (5 bases). The V end was cut by 1 base, the J end by 6 bases, with 22 bases between. The CDR3 runs 17 residues. The CDR3 bases are TGTGCCAGCAGTTTAGGTCGTGGGCGGGCACGAGACCTCGAGCAGTACTTC. This encodes CASSLGRGRARDLEQYF.

This clonotype was picked up a small number of times. The rearrangement links TRBV7-9 to TRBJ2-5, with 7 bases aligning to TRBD1. There are 14 residues in the CDR3. V shed 5 bases, J shed 2 bases, and the junction held 5 bases outside the gene matches. In germline, CDR1 is SEHNR, CDR2 FQNEAQ (reference sequence). CDR3 in amino acids: CASSITGAQETQYF. Written as DNA, the CDR3 is TGTGCCAGCAGCATTACAGGGGCACAAGAGACCCAGTACTTC.

This clonotype was counted many times. This chain links TRBV10-3 with TRBJ1-2; 8 bases are a match to TRBD1. Germline V CDR1 and CDR2: ENHRY, SYGVKD. The CDR3 extends over 13 amino acids. The V and J ends lost 7 bases and 2 bases, in that order; junction bases with no gene match: 3. The CDR3 DNA follows: TGTGCCATCACCCGGGACAGGAACTATGGCTACACCTTC. It codes for CAITRDRNYGYTF.

The sample holds many counts of this clonotype. The chain links TRBV12-3 or TRBV12-4 to TRBJ2-1; TRBD2 aligns across 15 bases. The CDR3 length is 17 residues. Trimming removed 5 bases from V and 4 bases from J; junction bases left unmatched: 6. CDR3 sequence reads: CASSPRTSGRGYNEQFF. The DNA of the CDR3 is TGTGCCAGCAGTCCTCGGACTAGCGGGAGGGGTTACAATGAGCAGTTCTTC.

The chain has TRBV18 and TRBJ2-1; D not certain. Germline V gene lookup returns CDR1 KGHSH and CDR2 LQKENI. The CDR3 spans 13 residues. V was clipped by 1 base and J by 14 bases, with 15 bases between them. CDR3 sequence (DNA): TGTGCCAGCTCACCACGGCCAGCAACGCAGGAGTTCTTC. Translated: CASSPRPATQEFF.

This clonotype has at least ten counts. The rearrangement links TRBV7-2 to TRBJ2-1; D gene uncertain. CDR1 and CDR2 from the germline V gene are SGHTA and FQGNSA. Trimming stripped 5 bases from V and 9 bases from J, with 8 bases between. There are 11 residues in the CDR3. CDR3 bases: TGTGCCAGCAGCGAGAATACTGAGCAGTTCTTC. This encodes CASSENTEQFF.

This chain links TRBV6-1 with TRBJ2-4; 10 bases align to TRBD2. With V trimmed by 1 base and J by 0 bases, 3 bases remained unmatched. There are 17 residues in the CDR3. From germline, CDR1 is MNHNS and CDR2 SASEGT. The CDR3 nucleotides read TGTGCCAGCAGTGAAGAACTAGCGGGGCTAGCCAAAAACATTCAGTACTTC. Protein sequence: CASSEELAGLAKNIQYF.

This clonotype was recorded a few times. J is TRBJ1-5 and V is TRBV20-1, with D possibly matching TRBD1 (5 bases). Germline-derived CDR1 and CDR2 are DFQATT and SNEGSKA (reference sequence). The V and J ends lost 4 bases and 3 bases respectively, with 19 bases between them. The CDR3 contains 16 residues. The DNA for the CDR3 is TGCAGTGCTACATCGCTGGGGAGACAGTACAATCAGCCCCAGCATTTT. It is translated as CSATSLGRQYNQPQHF.

To note about this clonotype: A read error is possible here, since a much larger clone lies one base away. CDR3 DNA sequence: TGCGCCAGCAGCCGAGACAGATCGGGAATCGGGGAGCTGTTTTTT. As protein: CASSRDRSGIGELFF. V is TRBV4-1 and J is TRBJ2-2; D could derive from TRBD1 or TRBD2 (5 bases each). Germline V gene data show CDR1 as MGHRA and CDR2 as YSYEKL. This CDR3 has 15 residues. V lost 4 bases and J lost 7, with 16 bases in between.

In this sample, this clonotype turned up many times. The V gene is TRBV4-2, the J gene TRBJ2-2; either TRBD1 or TRBD2 may supply D (5 bases each). The V end was cut by 1 base, the J end by 6 bases, with 15 bases between. Germline V gene data show CDR1 as LGHNA and CDR2 as YNFKEQ. This CDR3 is 16 amino acids long. The CDR3 is CASSQVMGEVAGELFF. The DNA of the CDR3 is TGTGCCAGCAGCCAAGTTATGGGGGAAGTAGCCGGGGAGCTGTTTTTT.

The genes are TRBV4-2 and TRBJ2-1; 10 nucleotides line up with TRBD2. CDR3 length equals 18 residues. The germline V gene encodes CDR1 LGHNA and CDR2 YNFKEQ. Trimming cost V 0 bases and J 9 bases; bases outside gene matches: 14. The CDR3 DNA is TGTGCCAGCAGCCAAGAGGCGTTTAGACTAGCGGGCGGTATTGAGCAGTTCTTC. Its protein is CASSQEAFRLAGGIEQFF.

This clonotype was seen at least ten times. The chain recombines TRBV12-3 or TRBV12-4 with TRBJ1-1; TRBD1 is a possible D gene (6 bases). Trimming removed 6 bases from V and 7 bases from J, with 12 bases in between. This CDR3 has 12 amino acids. The DNA of the CDR3 is TGTGCCAGCAGCCCTACAGGGAGTGAAGCTTTCTTT. It specifies CASSPTGSEAFF.

V and J are TRBV4-1 and TRBJ2-1; 11 positions match TRBD2. Germline trimming cut 4 bases from V and 3 bases from J; bases unmatched to any gene: 8. The CDR3 consists of 17 residues. Germline V CDR1 and CDR2: MGHRA, YSYEKL. The DNA for the CDR3 is TGCGCCAGCAGCCGGCAGACTAGCGGGACCGGCTACAATGAGCAGTTCTTC. Translation gives CASSRQTSGTGYNEQFF.

The chain couples TRBV9 to TRBJ2-7, with D perhaps being TRBD1 or TRBD2 (5 bases each). The germline V and J ends were trimmed by 4 bases and 3 bases, with 17 bases remaining between them. The CDR3 is 15 residues long. Germline V lookup: CDR1 SGDLS, CDR2 YYNGEE. The CDR3 DNA is TGTGCCAGCAGCCCCGCAGGTGGGGGTCTCTACGAGCAGTACTTC. The encoded protein is CASSPAGGGLYEQYF.

In its sample, this clonotype was seen many times. CDR3 residues: CSLRDLSTDTQYF. CDR3 bases: TGCAGCCTACGGGACCTTAGCACAGATACGCAGTATTTT. The chain combines TRBV29-1 with TRBJ2-3; D assignment may be TRBD1 or TRBD2 (5 bases each). The germline CDR1 and CDR2 sequences are SQVTM and ANQGSEA. V lost 8 bases, J lost 0 bases, and 12 bases lay in between. This CDR3 has 13 residues.

The table lists this clonotype with many counts. The chain is built from TRBV25-1 and TRBJ2-3, with D hard to call. There are 13 residues in the CDR3. Trimming removed 2 bases from V and 6 bases from J, with 9 bases in between. Germline V gene data show CDR1 as MGHDK and CDR2 as SYGVNS. DNA of the CDR3: TGTGCCAGCAGTGAACTGCGGTTGGATACGCAGTATTTT. It is translated as CASSELRLDTQYF.

V and J are TRBV5-1 and TRBJ2-7, with 7 bases matching TRBD2. The ends lost 0 bases at V and 5 bases at J; junction bases unmatched: 5. This CDR3 region has 14 residues. The germline V gene encodes CDR1 SGHRS and CDR2 YFSETQ. Written as DNA, the CDR3 is TGCGCCAGCAGCTTGGCCGGGGGGAGTGACGAGCAGTACGTC. The encoded protein is CASSLAGGSDEQYV.

This clonotype was found many times. V usage is TRBV29-1 and J usage is TRBJ2-5, with TRBD2 as a possible D gene (5 bases). V lost 7 bases to trimming and J lost 2 bases, with 11 bases between them. Germline V gives CDR1 SQVTM, CDR2 ANQGSEA. The CDR3 is 12 residues long. The CDR3 spells CSDSRGQETQYF. The DNA of the CDR3 is TGCAGCGATAGTCGGGGTCAAGAGACCCAGTACTTC.